This T cell receptor (beta chain) was obtained from a study of blood T cell repertoires in COVID-19. As for the study in general: In each case, the material was cDNA or gDNA derived from T cells, B-cell-depleted T cells, or PBMCs.

V dropped 6 bases and J dropped 2; count of bases not matched to a gene: 10. In germline, CDR1 is MGHDK, CDR2 SYGVNS. The length of the CDR3 is 16 residues. TCRdb's copy holds only in-frame clones and misses some; the assay was immunoSEQ multiplex PCR. In the table there are 200,000 or so clones, about 90% of which are singletons. The sequence derives from a man aged 35 to 55 with active or convalescent COVID-19. The chain combines TRBV25-1 with TRBJ2-1; 7 bases align to TRBD1. Sequencing was carried out using peripheral blood. CDR3 in amino acids: CASSDPTGRPYNEQFF. DNA of the CDR3: TGTGCCAGCAGCGACCCGACAGGGCGACCCTACAATGAGCAGTTCTTC.